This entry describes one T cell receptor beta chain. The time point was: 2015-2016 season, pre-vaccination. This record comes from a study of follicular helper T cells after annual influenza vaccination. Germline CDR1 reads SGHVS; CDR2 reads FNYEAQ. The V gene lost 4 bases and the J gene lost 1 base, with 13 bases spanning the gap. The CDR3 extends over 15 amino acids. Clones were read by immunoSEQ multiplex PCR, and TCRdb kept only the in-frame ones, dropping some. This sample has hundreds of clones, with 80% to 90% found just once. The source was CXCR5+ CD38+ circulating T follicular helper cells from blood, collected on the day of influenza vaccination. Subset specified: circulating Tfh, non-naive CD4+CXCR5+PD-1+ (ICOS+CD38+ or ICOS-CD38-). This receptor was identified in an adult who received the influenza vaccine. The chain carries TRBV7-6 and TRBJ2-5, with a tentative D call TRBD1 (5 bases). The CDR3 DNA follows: TGTGCCAGCAGCTCCGGTGGGGCGGCCCAAGAGACCCAGTACTTC. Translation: CASSSGGAAQETQYF.